The 7 T cell receptor beta chains presented below share a single source sample, sequenced in a study of blood T cells in healthy people across ages. A sample-barcoded 5' primer and a J-beta primer mix were used in a second PCR of roughly 7 to 11 cycles. MiXCR was run by TCRdb on the 5' RACE reads, yielding one entry per CDR3 protein. The repertoire has under 2,000,000 distinct CDR3 sequences, 40% to 55% of them found once; the top ten carry around 2.1%. The sample was blood. These receptor sequences come from a woman aged 40 to 50 in good health.

The V call is TRBV5-1, the J call TRBJ2-5, with 8 bases that match TRBD1. The J call may be in error: the DNA end matches TRBJ2-7 better. The CDR3 extends over 14 amino acids. Germline lookup yields CDR1 SGHRS and CDR2 YFSETQ. CDR3 DNA sequence: TGCGCCAGCAGCTTGGGACAGGGGCAAAACGAGCAGTACTTC. This translates into CASSLGQGQNEQYF.

This clonotype was seen more than once but under ten times. The rearrangement links TRBV28 to TRBJ1-1; the match to TRBD1 covers 7 bases. This CDR3 spans 12 amino acids. After removal of 2 bases from V and 6 bases from J, the junction contained 0 bases not matched to a gene. Per germline, CDR1 MDHEN and CDR2 SYDVKM. Written as DNA, the CDR3 is TGTGCCAGCAGTTTACAGGGGGCTGAAGCTTTCTTT. It is translated as CASSLQGAEAFF.

Concerning this clonotype: The junction shows a germline mismatch at one end, possibly a read error. The chain links TRBV5-1 to TRBJ2-1; D gene ambiguous. CDR3 size: 13 residues. The germline CDR1 and CDR2 sequences are SGHRS and YFSETQ. CDR3 sequence: CAGSLVVVDEQFF. The CDR3 region has the DNA TGCGCCGGCAGCTTGGTGGTGGTAGATGAGCAGTTCTTC.

This clonotype was observed a few times. The gene calls are TRBV7-2 and TRBJ2-3, with TRBD2 as a possible D gene (6 bases). The ends were cut back, 6 bases at V and 2 bases at J, with 12 bases in the middle. Looked up from germline, CDR1 is SGHTA and CDR2 is FQGNSA. This CDR3 has 14 amino acids. The CDR3 coding sequence is TGTGCCAGCAGACCCGGAGGGATCACAGATACGCAGTATTTT. This encodes CASRPGGITDTQYF.

In nucleotides, the CDR3 is TGCAGTGCTAAGCGGAACGAGCAGTTCTTC. Its translation is CSAKRNEQFF. This rearrangement joins TRBV20-1 to TRBJ2-1; D possibly corresponds to TRBD2 (5 bases). The CDR3 sequence is 10 residues long. Deletions cut 4 bases from V and 10 bases from J, with 8 bases between. The V gene's germline CDR1 is DFQATT and CDR2 SNEGSKA (reference sequence).

This rearrangement joins TRBV12-3 or TRBV12-4 to TRBJ2-5, with 7 bases aligning to TRBD1. The J segment lost 4 bases and the V segment lost 8 bases, leaving 10 bases of the junction unmatched. The CDR3 spans 14 residues. The chain's CDR3 is CASGRQGSIETQYF. The CDR3 DNA follows: TGTGCCAGCGGGCGACAGGGCTCGATAGAGACCCAGTACTTC.

The V gene is TRBV3-1, the J gene TRBJ1-6; 11 nucleotides match TRBD1. Germline lookup yields CDR1 LGHDT and CDR2 YNNKEL (reference sequence). This CDR3 has 17 amino acids. J lost 8 bases, V lost 4 bases, and 10 bases had no gene match. The CDR3 sequence is CASSRRTGGLEYSPLHF. The CDR3 DNA reads TGTGCCAGCAGCCGAAGGACAGGGGGCTTGGAATATTCACCCCTCCACTTT.